This T cell receptor (beta chain) derives from a study of PD-L1 blockade in urothelial cancer. Across the whole study: It was at 3 weeks (second dose) and 6 weeks after treatment start that blood was analyzed.

Trimming removed 5 bases from V and 3 bases from J, with 11 bases in between. The CDR3 has 14 amino acids. The germline V gene has CDR1 LNHDA and CDR2 SQIVND (reference sequence). The sample's time point: pretreatment peripheral blood. The investigators introduced synthetic TCR analog templates into each PCR as spikes. The data were produced by immunoSEQ multiplex PCR, yet TCRdb's version contains in-frame clones alone and is incomplete. The sample consists of 55,000 to 80,000 clones, approximately 80% of them appearing once. This TCR was sampled from a man aged 65 to 79 with urothelial cancer. The J gene is TRBJ2-1, the V gene TRBV19; D possibly corresponds to TRBD1 (6 bases). Sequencing was performed on PBMCs, taken around atezolizumab (anti-PD-L1) treatment. The CDR3 reads CASSGGGVYNEQFF. The CDR3 region has the DNA TGTGCCAGTAGTGGTGGGGGCGTCTACAATGAGCAGTTCTTC.